What follows is one TCR beta chain and its context. The antigen is undetermined. Germline loops: CDR1 DFQATT, CDR2 SNEGSKA (reference sequence). The length of the CDR3 is 13 residues. V was cut by 6 bases and J by 9 bases, with 15 bases left in between. Russia was home to the donors, healthy Caucasian individuals aged about 6 to 100. Combining a sample-barcoded 5' primer with a J-beta primer mix, a second PCR ran for about 6 to 11 cycles. Every cDNA molecule carried a tag from a template-switch adaptor bearing 12 random nucleotides. A single record per CDR3 protein comes from TCRdb applying MiXCR to the 5' RACE reads. In the table there are approximately 790,000 distinct CDR3 sequences, around 62% of which are singletons. The sample originates from a study of blood T cells in healthy people across ages. Study-level points and caveats: Getting older went along with TCR beta diversity per million T cells dropping roughly linearly.

The chain uses TRBV20-1 and TRBJ1-6, with D possibly being TRBD1 (6 bases). The sequenced sample was blood. The sequence was obtained from a man aged 25 to 40 in good health. The CDR3 loop is CSANTGIASPLHF. The CDR3 bases are TGCAGTGCCAATACAGGGATAGCTTCACCCCTCCACTTT.